These 2 T cell receptor beta chains came from one sample sequenced in a study of response to subunit inactivated influenza vaccine. TCRdb reprocessed the RT-PCR reads with MiXCR, giving one entry per CDR3 protein. The data show around 710,000 distinct CDR3 sequences, around 14% seen once. The specimen comprised PBMCs from blood, sampled less than 15 days before vaccination. These receptors all come from a man aged 50 to 59 who received an inactivated influenza vaccine.

This clonotype has a handful of counts. The chain couples TRBV5-1 to TRBJ2-7, with 7 nucleotides matching TRBD1. The CDR3 length is 14 residues. CDR1 is SGHRS and CDR2 is YFSETQ in the germline V gene. V shed 1 base and J 6 bases; nucleotides not matched to a gene: 7. The CDR3 loop reads CASSLIGRGIEQYF. The DNA for the CDR3 is TGCGCCAGCAGCTTGATTGGCAGGGGGATCGAGCAGTACTTC.

Only a few counts were recorded for this clonotype. The chain recombines TRBV6-5 with TRBJ1-6; D is unresolved. The ends were cut back, 2 bases at V and 5 bases at J, with 16 bases in the middle. This CDR3 comprises 17 residues. The germline V gene has CDR1 MNHEY and CDR2 SVGAGI. Here the CDR3 DNA reads TGTGCCAGCAGTTACCGGGCCCTGGGCCGGGATAATTCACCCCTCCACTTT. The encoded protein is CASSYRALGRDNSPLHF.